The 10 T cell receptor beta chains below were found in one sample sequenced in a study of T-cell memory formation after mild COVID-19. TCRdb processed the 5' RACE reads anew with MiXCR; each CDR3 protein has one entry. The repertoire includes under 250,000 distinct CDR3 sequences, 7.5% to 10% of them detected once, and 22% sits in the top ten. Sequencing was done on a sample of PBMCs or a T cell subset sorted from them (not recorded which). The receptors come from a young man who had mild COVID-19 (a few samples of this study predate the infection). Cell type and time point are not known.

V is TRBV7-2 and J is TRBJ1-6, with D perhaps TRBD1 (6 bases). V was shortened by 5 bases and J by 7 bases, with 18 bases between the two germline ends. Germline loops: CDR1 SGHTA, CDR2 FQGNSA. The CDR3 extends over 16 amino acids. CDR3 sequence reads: CASSPRSRGDNSPLHF. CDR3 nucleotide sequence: TGTGCCAGCAGCCCCCGCTCGAGGGGGGACAATTCACCCCTCCACTTT.

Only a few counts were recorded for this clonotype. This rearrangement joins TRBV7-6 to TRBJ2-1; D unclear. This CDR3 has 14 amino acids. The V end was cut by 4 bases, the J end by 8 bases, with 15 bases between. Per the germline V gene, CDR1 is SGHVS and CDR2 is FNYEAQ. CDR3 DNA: TGTGCCAGCAGCTCAACCGGCAGCTCCTATGAGCAGTTCTTC. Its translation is CASSSTGSSYEQFF.

DNA of the CDR3: TGTGCCACCACAGGCACCGGGGAGCTGTTTTTT. Translating it yields CATTGTGELFF. The chain carries TRBV6-5 and TRBJ2-2; D possibly corresponds to TRBD1 (5 bases). This CDR3 region has 11 residues. CDR1 is MNHEY and CDR2 is SVGAGI in the germline V gene. V lost 10 bases and J 4 bases, leaving 7 bases between the germline ends.

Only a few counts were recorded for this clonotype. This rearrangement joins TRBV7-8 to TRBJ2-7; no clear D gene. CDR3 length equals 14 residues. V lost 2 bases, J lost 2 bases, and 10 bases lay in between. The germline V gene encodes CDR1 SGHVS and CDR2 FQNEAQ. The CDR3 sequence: CASSLRSRAYEQYV. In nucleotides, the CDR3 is TGTGCCAGCAGCTTAAGATCCAGAGCCTACGAGCAGTACGTC.

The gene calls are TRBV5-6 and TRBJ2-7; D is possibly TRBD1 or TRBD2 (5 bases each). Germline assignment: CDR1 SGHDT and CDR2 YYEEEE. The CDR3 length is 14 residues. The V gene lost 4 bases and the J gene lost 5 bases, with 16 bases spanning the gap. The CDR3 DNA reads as TGTGCCAGCAGCGCACCGGGACGGAGCAACGAGCAGTACGTC. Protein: CASSAPGRSNEQYV.

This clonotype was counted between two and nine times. DNA of the CDR3: TGCAGCGTTTACTCGGCGGAGACGAACACCGGGGAGCTGTTTTTT. It encodes CSVYSAETNTGELFF. The rearrangement links TRBV29-1 to TRBJ2-2, with no clear D. The CDR3 loop spans 15 amino acids. Germline assignment: CDR1 SQVTM and CDR2 ANQGSEA. V was cut by 5 bases and J by 0 bases, with 13 bases left in between.

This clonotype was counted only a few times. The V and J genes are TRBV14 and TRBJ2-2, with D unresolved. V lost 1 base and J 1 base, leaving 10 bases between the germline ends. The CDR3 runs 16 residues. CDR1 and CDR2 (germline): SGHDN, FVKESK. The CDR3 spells CASSQGSSWNTGELFF. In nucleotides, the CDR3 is TGTGCCAGCAGCCAAGGCAGTAGCTGGAACACCGGGGAGCTGTTTTTT.

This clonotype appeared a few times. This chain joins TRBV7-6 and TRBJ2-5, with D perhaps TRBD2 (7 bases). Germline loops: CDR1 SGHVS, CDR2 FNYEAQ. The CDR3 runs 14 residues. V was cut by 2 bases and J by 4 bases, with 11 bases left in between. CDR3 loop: CASSLLGGAETQYF. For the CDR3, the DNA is TGTGCCAGCAGCTTATTAGGGGGGGCAGAGACCCAGTACTTC.

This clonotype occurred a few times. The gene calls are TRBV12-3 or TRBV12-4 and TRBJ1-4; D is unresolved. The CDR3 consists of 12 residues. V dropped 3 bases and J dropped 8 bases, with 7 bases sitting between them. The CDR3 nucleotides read TGTGCCAGCAGTTTGGTTACGGAAAAACTGTTTTTT. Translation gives CASSLVTEKLFF.

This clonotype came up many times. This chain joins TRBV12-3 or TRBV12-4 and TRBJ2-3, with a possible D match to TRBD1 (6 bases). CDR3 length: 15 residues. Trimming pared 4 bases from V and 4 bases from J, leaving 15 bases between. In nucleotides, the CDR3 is TGTGCCAGCAGTTCTAGCAGGGGTGAGGCAGATACGCAGTATTTT. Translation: CASSSSRGEADTQYF.